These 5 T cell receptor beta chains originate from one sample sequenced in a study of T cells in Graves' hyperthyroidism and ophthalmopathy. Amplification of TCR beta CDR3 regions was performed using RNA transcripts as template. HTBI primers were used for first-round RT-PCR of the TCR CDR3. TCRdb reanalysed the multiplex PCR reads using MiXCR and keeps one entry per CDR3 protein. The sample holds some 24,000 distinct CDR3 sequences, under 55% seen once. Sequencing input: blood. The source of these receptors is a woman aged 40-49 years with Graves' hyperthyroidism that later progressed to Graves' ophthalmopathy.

The CDR3 region has the DNA TGTGCCAGTAGTCGGCTAGCGGAGTACAATGAGCAGTTCTTC. It is translated as CASSRLAEYNEQFF. The chain has TRBV19 and TRBJ2-1; 7 bases line up with TRBD2. V shed 5 bases, J shed 4 bases, and the junction held 5 bases outside the gene matches. Germline assignment: CDR1 LNHDA and CDR2 SQIVND (reference sequence). The CDR3 runs to 14 residues.

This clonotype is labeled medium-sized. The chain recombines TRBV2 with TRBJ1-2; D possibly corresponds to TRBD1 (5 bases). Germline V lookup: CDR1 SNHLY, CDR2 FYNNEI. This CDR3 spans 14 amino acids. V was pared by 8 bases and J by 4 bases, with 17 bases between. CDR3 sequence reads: CASRAGLPVYGYTF. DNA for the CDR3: TGTGCCAGCCGGGCGGGACTCCCCGTCTATGGCTACACCTTC. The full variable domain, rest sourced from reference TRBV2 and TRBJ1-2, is EPEVTQTPSHQVTQMGQEVILRCVPISNHLYFYWYRQILGQKVEFLVSFYNNEISEKSEIFDDQFSVERPDGSNFTLKIRSTKLEDSAMYFCASRAGLPVYGYTFGSGTRLTVV.

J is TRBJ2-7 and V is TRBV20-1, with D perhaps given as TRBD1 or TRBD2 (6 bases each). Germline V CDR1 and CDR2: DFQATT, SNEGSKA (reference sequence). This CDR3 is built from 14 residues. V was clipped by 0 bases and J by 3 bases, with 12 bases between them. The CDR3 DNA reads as TGCAGTGCTAGAGATAGGGGGGCTCTCTACGAGCAGTACTTC. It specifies CSARDRGALYEQYF.

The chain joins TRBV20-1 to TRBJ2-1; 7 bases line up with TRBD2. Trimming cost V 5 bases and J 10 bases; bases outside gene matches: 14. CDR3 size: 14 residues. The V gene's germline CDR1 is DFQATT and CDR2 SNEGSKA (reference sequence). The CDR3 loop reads CSASASGKRWEQFF. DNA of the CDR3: TGCAGTGCTTCCGCTAGCGGCAAGCGATGGGAGCAGTTCTTC.

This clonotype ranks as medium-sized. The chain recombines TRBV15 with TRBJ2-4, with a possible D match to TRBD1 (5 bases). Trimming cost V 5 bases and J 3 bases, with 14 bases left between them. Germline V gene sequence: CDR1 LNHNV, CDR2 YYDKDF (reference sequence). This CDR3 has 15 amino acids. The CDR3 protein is CATSGRQSLKNIQYF. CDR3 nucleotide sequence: TGTGCCACCAGCGGACGACAGAGCCTCAAAAACATTCAGTACTTC.